One sample yielded the 20 T cell receptor beta chains listed below, sequenced in a study of T cell changes during pregnancy in multiple sclerosis. Generated by immunoSEQ multiplex PCR, the TCRdb table keeps only in-frame clones and is missing some. The sample has about 68,000 clones, approximately 91% seen once; the top ten hold about 2.1%. The sequencing used peripheral blood, collected in the first trimester of pregnancy. Every receptor here comes from a female donor with multiple sclerosis, enrolled in a pregnancy study.

This chain connects TRBV28 to TRBJ1-2; D is unclear. The CDR3 totals 10 residues. The ends were cut back, 6 bases at V and 8 bases at J, with 7 bases in the middle. Germline assignment: CDR1 MDHEN and CDR2 SYDVKM. The CDR3 reads CASRSLGYTF. DNA for the CDR3: TGTGCCAGCAGGTCTTTAGGCTACACCTTC.

The chain has TRBV9 and TRBJ1-3; no definite D call. Germline CDR1 and CDR2: SGDLS and YYNGEE. The CDR3 loop spans 14 amino acids. V lost 0 bases to trimming and J lost 2 bases, with 6 bases between them. DNA of the CDR3: TGTGCCAGCAGCGTAGAAGGAGCTGGAAACACCATATATTTT. This encodes CASSVEGAGNTIYF.

This chain uses TRBV11-2 with TRBJ2-1; 14 positions match TRBD2. This CDR3 contains 18 residues. Per germline, CDR1 SGHAT and CDR2 FQNNGV. The junction had 8 bases not matched to a gene; V was cut back by 5 bases and J by 2 bases. This CDR3 is CASSLRTSGRFTYNEQFF. CDR3 nucleotide sequence: TGTGCCAGCAGCCTACGGACTAGCGGGAGGTTCACCTACAATGAGCAGTTCTTC.

The rearrangement joins TRBV14 to TRBJ2-6; D unresolved. The V end was cut by 3 bases, the J end by 0 bases, with 9 bases between. Germline values: CDR1 SGHDN, CDR2 FVKESK. CDR3 length equals 16 residues. The CDR3 reads CASSHLRDSGANVLTF. CDR3 nucleotides: TGTGCCAGCAGCCATTTACGCGACTCTGGGGCCAACGTCCTGACTTTC.

This sequence joins TRBV9 and TRBJ2-1; 7 positions agree with TRBD2. The length of the CDR3 is 13 residues. The V segment lost 1 base and the J segment 8 bases; nucleotides outside the gene matches: 3. Per germline, CDR1 SGDLS and CDR2 YYNGEE. This CDR3 reads CASSVFGRHEQFF. The CDR3 bases are TGTGCCAGCAGCGTATTCGGGAGGCATGAGCAGTTCTTC.

V is TRBV10-3 and J is TRBJ1-1; 10 nucleotides match TRBD1. The CDR3 runs to 15 residues. Trimming at V came to 2 bases and at J to 5 bases, leaving 5 bases not matched to a gene. Looked up from germline, CDR1 is ENHRY and CDR2 is SYGVKD. The CDR3 protein is CAISEGQGGGTEAFF. DNA of the CDR3: TGTGCCATCAGTGAGGGACAGGGGGGCGGTACTGAAGCTTTCTTT.

The V gene is TRBV6-1, the J gene TRBJ2-1, with 13 bases identical to TRBD2. The CDR3 is made up of 17 amino acids. J lost 7 bases, V lost 4 bases, and 10 bases had no gene match. Germline V gene sequence: CDR1 MNHNS, CDR2 SASEGT. CDR3 nucleotides: TGTGCCAGCAGTGCCATAACTAGCGGGAGGGCCCGGAATGAGCAGTTCTTC. It is translated as CASSAITSGRARNEQFF.

The V gene is TRBV6-6, the J gene TRBJ2-1; the match to TRBD2 covers 8 bases. In germline, CDR1 is MNHNY, CDR2 SVGAGI (reference sequence). J lost 7 bases, V lost 5 bases, and 4 bases had no gene match. The CDR3 runs 13 residues. The CDR3 region is CASSHTGGNEQFF. The CDR3 DNA sequence: TGTGCCAGCAGTCACACGGGGGGGAATGAGCAGTTCTTC.

The chain joins TRBV18 to TRBJ2-7; maybe TRBD1 (5 bases). The V gene's germline CDR1 is KGHSH and CDR2 LQKENI. The CDR3 contains 14 residues. V shed 6 bases and J shed 0 bases, with 12 bases lying between them. CDR3 nucleotide sequence: TGTGCCAGCTCTCCTGACAGAAACTCCTACGAGCAGTACTTC. Translated: CASSPDRNSYEQYF.

V usage is TRBV6-6 and J usage is TRBJ1-4; the D gene is possibly TRBD1 (5 bases). Per germline, CDR1 MNHNY and CDR2 SVGAGI (reference sequence). V gave up 7 bases and J gave up 6 bases, with 15 bases separating them. CDR3 length: 14 residues. CDR3 residues: CASNLGGGDEKLFF. The CDR3, as DNA: TGTGCCAGCAATCTTGGGGGAGGGGATGAAAAACTGTTTTTT.

This chain joins TRBV10-3 and TRBJ2-6, with D possibly matching TRBD2 (5 bases). V lost 0 bases and J 0 bases, leaving 6 bases between the germline ends. The CDR3 is 16 amino acids. Germline V lookup: CDR1 ENHRY, CDR2 SYGVKD. The CDR3 here is CAISESGDSGANVLTF. The CDR3 DNA is TGTGCCATCAGTGAGTCGGGAGACTCTGGGGCCAACGTCCTGACTTTC.

This sequence joins TRBV6-5 and TRBJ1-4, with TRBD1 identical over 8 bases. With 6 bases clipped from V and 3 bases from J, the junction kept 3 bases outside the gene matches. Germline CDR1 reads MNHEY; CDR2 reads SVGAGI. The CDR3 has 14 amino acids. For the CDR3, the DNA is TGTGCCAGCAGGCCGACAGGGGCTAATGAAAAACTGTTTTTT. It yields the protein CASRPTGANEKLFF.

The gene calls are TRBV5-1 and TRBJ2-3, with 13 bases that match TRBD2. The CDR3 extends over 17 amino acids. Germline CDR1 is SGHRS and CDR2 is YFSETQ. After removal of 6 bases from V and 7 bases from J, the junction contained 14 bases not matched to a gene. The CDR3 DNA sequence: TGCGCCAGCAAGGAGGTCCCGGGACTAGCGGGAAGCAATACGCAGTATTTT. Its protein is CASKEVPGLAGSNTQYF.

CDR3 sequence reads: CASSLGQGGAEAFF. The CDR3 nucleotides read TGTGCCAGCAGCTTAGGTCAGGGGGGCGCTGAAGCTTTCTTT. The chain has TRBV7-6 and TRBJ1-1, with 7 bases fitting TRBD1. Germline V lookup: CDR1 SGHVS, CDR2 FNYEAQ. The CDR3 has 14 amino acids. V lost 1 base, J lost 6 bases, and 5 bases stayed unmatched.

This chain uses TRBV30 with TRBJ2-5; possible D gene TRBD2, 6 bases. This CDR3 is 13 amino acids long. Germline V CDR1 and CDR2: GTSNPN, SVGIG (reference sequence). V was trimmed by 4 bases and J by 5 bases, leaving 14 bases between them. DNA of the CDR3: TGTGCCTGGACTCCGGGAGTGGTTGAGACCCAGTACTTC. Encoded protein: CAWTPGVVETQYF.

J is TRBJ2-1 and V is TRBV11-3; 8 positions match TRBD2. The CDR3 spans 16 residues. Germline V gene sequence: CDR1 SGHNT, CDR2 YENEEA. V shed 1 base, J shed 1 base, and the junction held 3 bases outside the gene matches. The CDR3 sequence is CASSLGTSGSYNEQFF. The CDR3 coding sequence is TGTGCCAGCAGCTTAGGTACTAGCGGTTCCTACAATGAGCAGTTCTTC. Complete variable domain (other parts from reference TRBV11-3 and TRBJ2-1): EAGVVQSPRYKIIEKKQPVAFWCNPISGHNTLYWYLQNLGQGPELLIRYENEEAVDDSQLPKDRFSAERLKGVDSTLKIQPAELGDSAVYLCASSLGTSGSYNEQFFGPGTRLTVL.

This clone appeared a few times. The chain couples TRBV7-9 to TRBJ2-7; D is uncertain. CDR3 length: 13 residues. V lost 5 bases to trimming and J lost 0 bases, with 8 bases between them. Germline V CDR1 and CDR2: SEHNR, FQNEAQ (reference sequence). The CDR3 here is CASSTTASYEQYF. The CDR3 coding sequence is TGTGCCAGCAGCACCACTGCCTCCTACGAGCAGTACTTC.

CDR3 protein: CAIRGSNQPQHF. DNA of the CDR3: TGTGCCATCCGGGGGAGCAATCAGCCCCAGCATTTT. V usage is TRBV6-1 and J usage is TRBJ1-5; D perhaps matches TRBD1 (5 bases). The V and J ends lost 10 bases and 1 base respectively, with 8 bases between them. This CDR3 has 12 residues. Germline V gene sequence: CDR1 MNHNS, CDR2 SASEGT.

This chain's CDR3 is CASSPSLHGPPAGDTQYF. CDR3 in DNA: TGTGCCAGCTCACCAAGCCTCCATGGGCCTCCGGCGGGAGATACGCAGTATTTT. This chain uses TRBV18 with TRBJ2-3, with D possibly being TRBD2 (5 bases). Trimming stripped 2 bases from V and 5 bases from J, with 23 bases between. Germline lookup yields CDR1 KGHSH and CDR2 LQKENI. This CDR3 region has 18 residues.

This chain connects TRBV19 to TRBJ1-5; the D is unclear. CDR3 length: 13 residues. Per germline, CDR1 LNHDA and CDR2 SQIVND (reference sequence). The V and J ends lost 0 bases and 6 bases respectively, with 6 bases between them. The DNA of the CDR3 is TGTGCCAGTAGTATAGATAGAACTCAGCCCCAGCATTTT. Translating gives CASSIDRTQPQHF.